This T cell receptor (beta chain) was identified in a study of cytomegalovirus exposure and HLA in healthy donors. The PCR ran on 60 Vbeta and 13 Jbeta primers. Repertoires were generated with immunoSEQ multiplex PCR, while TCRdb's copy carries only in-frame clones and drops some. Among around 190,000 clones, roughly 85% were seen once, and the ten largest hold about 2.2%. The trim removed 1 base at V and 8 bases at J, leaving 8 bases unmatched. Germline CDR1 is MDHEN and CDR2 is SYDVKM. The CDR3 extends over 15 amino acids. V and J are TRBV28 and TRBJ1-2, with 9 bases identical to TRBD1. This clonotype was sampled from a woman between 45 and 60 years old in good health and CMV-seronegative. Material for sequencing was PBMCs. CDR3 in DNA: TGTGCCAGCAGTTTATCTCAGGGACAGGGTGGCGGCTACACCTTC. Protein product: CASSLSQGQGGGYTF.